The 32 T cell receptor beta chains below come from one sample, sequenced in a study of beta chain features in type 1 diabetes. The isolated RNA, all of it, was reverse transcribed, so expressed TCRB transcripts were what got sequenced. Libraries were prepared by immunoSEQ multiplex PCR; TCRdb keeps only in-frame clonotypes and omits some of them. The sample yields under 950,000 clones, roughly 17% seen once. Sequences were obtained from naive CD4+ T cells from blood. These receptors were taken from a woman in her late teens or twenties in good health.

Only a few counts were recorded for this clone. This chain joins TRBV27 and TRBJ2-3; 10 nucleotides align to TRBD1. The V segment lost 7 bases and the J segment 5 bases; nucleotides outside the gene matches: 24. This CDR3 has 20 amino acids. Germline lookup yields CDR1 MNHEY and CDR2 SMNVEV (reference sequence). The CDR3 DNA reads as TGTGCCAGCACCGGGACAGGGGTCTTAGCGGCGGGAACAATGATAGATACGCAGTATTTT. Its translation: CASTGTGVLAAGTMIDTQYF.

This clone occurred a few times. V gene TRBV27 combines with J gene TRBJ1-1; TRBD1 matches at 8 bases. Germline-derived CDR1 and CDR2 are MNHEY and SMNVEV (reference sequence). V was pared by 0 bases and J by 11 bases, with 5 bases of the junction left unmatched. The CDR3 contains 13 residues. The CDR3 DNA is TGTGCCAGCAGTTTATCATACAGGGGGGATGCTTTCTTT. Amino acids: CASSLSYRGDAFF.

Only one count was recorded for this clone. The genes are TRBV5-4 and TRBJ2-5, with 13 bases lining up with TRBD2. The CDR3 is 17 amino acids. Germline CDR1 SGHNT, CDR2 YYREEE (reference sequence). After removal of 0 bases from V and 3 bases from J, the junction contained 5 bases not matched to a gene. The CDR3 nucleotides are TGTGCCAGCAGCTTGGTCAGCGGGACTAGCGGGGAAGAGACCCAGTACTTC. This gives the protein CASSLVSGTSGEETQYF. Complete variable domain (other parts from reference TRBV5-4 and TRBJ2-5): ETGVTQSPTHLIKTRGQQVTLRCSSQSGHNTVSWYQQALGQGPQFIFQYYREEENGRGNFPPRFSGLQFPNYSSELNVNALELDDSALYLCASSLVSGTSGEETQYFGPGTRLLVL.

The sample holds a few counts of this clone. The rearrangement joins TRBV18 to TRBJ2-4; D is possibly TRBD1 or TRBD2 (5 bases each). The V end lost 1 base, the J end lost 2 bases, and 21 bases lay between the germline ends. There are 19 residues in the CDR3. Germline V lookup: CDR1 KGHSH, CDR2 LQKENI. The CDR3 DNA reads TGTGCCAGCTCACCACAGCTGGCCCGTCGAGGGGCGACCAAAAACATTCAGTACTTC. This sequence encodes CASSPQLARRGATKNIQYF.

The V and J genes are TRBV18 and TRBJ1-4; D gene uncertain. Per the germline V gene, CDR1 is KGHSH and CDR2 is LQKENI. The ends were cut back, 2 bases at V and 8 bases at J, with 9 bases in the middle. The CDR3 contains 13 residues. CDR3 bases: TGTGCCAGCTCACCAGGGTCGGAGGAAAAACTGTTTTTT. It is translated as CASSPGSEEKLFF.

The sample holds a few counts of this clone. The chain has TRBV6-1 and TRBJ1-2; maybe TRBD1 (5 bases). With 8 bases removed from V and 8 bases from J, the gap between germline ends came to 18 bases. Germline V CDR1 and CDR2: MNHNS, SASEGT. CDR3 length equals 13 residues. The CDR3 DNA reads as TGTGCCAGCCTAGCCTTGGGGGTAAACGGCTACACCTTC. It is translated as CASLALGVNGYTF.

This CDR3 reads CASSIGRAAANTGELFF. The CDR3 DNA is TGTGCCAGTAGTATCGGTAGGGCCGCGGCGAACACCGGGGAGCTGTTTTTT. The chain has TRBV19 and TRBJ2-2; no clear D. V was pared by 3 bases and J by 0 bases, with 14 bases between. The CDR3 runs 17 residues. From germline, CDR1 is LNHDA and CDR2 SQIVND (reference sequence).

J is TRBJ2-3 and V is TRBV4-3; D is uncertain. Germline V CDR1 and CDR2: LGHNA, YSLEER. The V end was cut by 1 base, the J end by 8 bases, with 13 bases between. CDR3 size: 14 residues. The CDR3, as DNA: TGCGCCAGCAGCCAAGCCCCTAGTGCCGGTACGCAGTATTTT. Translating it yields CASSQAPSAGTQYF.

The CDR3 region has the DNA TGTGCCAGCTCACCACCGGGACTAGCGGGAGGCTGGAATGAGCAGTTCTTC. This sequence encodes CASSPPGLAGGWNEQFF. The chain is built from TRBV18 and TRBJ2-1, with 15 bases identical to TRBD2. Germline V gene lookup returns CDR1 KGHSH and CDR2 LQKENI. V shed 0 bases and J 7 bases; nucleotides not matched to a gene: 4. CDR3 length: 17 amino acids.

This clone was counted a few times. This CDR3 is also generated by other DNA sequences in the sample. This chain connects TRBV5-1 to TRBJ1-2; possibly TRBD1 for D (6 bases). The germline V gene has CDR1 SGHRS and CDR2 YFSETQ. The V gene lost 0 bases and the J gene lost 2 bases, with 8 bases spanning the gap. The CDR3 is 14 amino acids. CDR3 protein: CASSLGDRNYGYTF. CDR3 in DNA: TGCGCCAGCAGCTTGGGTGACAGGAACTATGGCTACACCTTC.

The V call is TRBV18, the J call TRBJ2-2, with a tentative D call TRBD2 (6 bases). CDR1 is KGHSH and CDR2 is LQKENI in the germline V gene. The length of the CDR3 is 16 residues. V was clipped by 1 base and J by 0 bases, with 9 bases between them. CDR3 region: CASSPQEGPNTGELFF. The CDR3, as DNA: TGTGCCAGCTCACCACAGGAGGGCCCGAACACCGGGGAGCTGTTTTTT.

Turning to this clone: Additional DNA sequences in this sample encode the identical CDR3. J is TRBJ2-5 and V is TRBV19; D unresolved. Trimming cost V 4 bases and J 2 bases, with 8 bases left between them. Germline values: CDR1 LNHDA, CDR2 SQIVND (reference sequence). The CDR3 is 13 amino acids. CDR3 region: CASSTSVQETQYF. Here the CDR3 DNA reads TGTGCCAGTAGTACCTCCGTTCAAGAGACCCAGTACTTC.

J is TRBJ1-3 and V is TRBV9; TRBD1 might be the D (6 bases). The CDR3 is 14 amino acids. Germline CDR1 is SGDLS and CDR2 is YYNGEE. V lost 3 bases and J lost 0, with 7 bases in between. The CDR3 DNA reads as TGTGCCAGCAGCGGACAGGTCTCTGGAAACACCATATATTTT. Translating gives CASSGQVSGNTIYF.

The chain employs TRBV5-1 and TRBJ2-1, with 10 positions matching TRBD1. Trimming removed 3 bases from V and 5 bases from J; junction bases left unmatched: 5. Germline CDR1 reads SGHRS; CDR2 reads YFSETQ. CDR3 length: 15 residues. The CDR3 region is CASSSRDRGDNEQFF. The CDR3 nucleotides are TGCGCCAGCAGCTCCCGGGACAGGGGAGACAATGAGCAGTTCTTC.

This clone was detected a few times. The rearrangement links TRBV6-5 to TRBJ2-5; 7 bases are shared with TRBD1. Germline CDR1 MNHEY, CDR2 SVGAGI. The junction had 7 bases not matched to a gene; V was cut back by 5 bases and J by 4 bases. CDR3 length equals 14 residues. DNA of the CDR3: TGTGCCAGCAGTGGACAGGCGTTCGTAGAGACCCAGTACTTC. It yields the protein CASSGQAFVETQYF.

In this sample, this clone turned up a few times. This chain joins TRBV9 and TRBJ2-2; TRBD1 agrees at 9 bases. The V and J ends lost 0 bases and 5 bases, in that order; junction bases with no gene match: 5. The germline V gene encodes CDR1 SGDLS and CDR2 YYNGEE. The CDR3 has 16 amino acids. CDR3 sequence reads: CASSVGDRVWTGELFF. The CDR3 nucleotides read TGTGCCAGCAGCGTAGGGGACAGGGTTTGGACCGGGGAGCTGTTTTTT.

This rearrangement joins TRBV5-5 to TRBJ1-5; perhaps TRBD1 as D (5 bases). Trimming cost V 1 base and J 9 bases, with 17 bases left between them. Looked up from germline, CDR1 is SGHKS and CDR2 is YYEKEE (reference sequence). The CDR3 spans 15 residues. The CDR3 reads CASSLHGTADLPQHF. As DNA, the CDR3 is TGTGCCAGCAGCTTGCATGGGACCGCAGACTTGCCCCAGCATTTT.

This clone came up a few times. This chain uses TRBV4-2 with TRBJ2-3; D unclear. CDR3 size: 15 residues. The germline V gene has CDR1 LGHNA and CDR2 YNFKEQ. The germline V and J ends were trimmed by 1 base and 3 bases, with 11 bases remaining between them. CDR3: CASSQVGSDTDTQYF. The CDR3 DNA sequence: TGTGCCAGCAGCCAAGTCGGCTCGGATACAGATACGCAGTATTTT.

In this sample, this clone turned up a few times. The chain employs TRBV7-9 and TRBJ1-4; maybe TRBD1 (5 bases). The CDR3 loop spans 16 amino acids. Trimming left V 5 bases short and J 6 bases short, with 19 bases between. Germline V gene sequence: CDR1 SEHNR, CDR2 FQNEAQ (reference sequence). CDR3 sequence: CASSPDRVKPHEKLFF. CDR3 sequence (DNA): TGTGCCAGCAGCCCCGACAGAGTCAAGCCCCATGAAAAACTGTTTTTT.

The DNA of the CDR3 is TGTGCCAGCAGTTTTTCGGGACTAGCGGGAGTAGGGGAGCTGTTTTTT. It translates to CASSFSGLAGVGELFF. The chain has TRBV27 and TRBJ2-2, with 14 bases that match TRBD2. Germline trimming cut 3 bases from V and 8 bases from J; bases unmatched to any gene: 5. This CDR3 contains 16 residues. Germline V lookup: CDR1 MNHEY, CDR2 SMNVEV (reference sequence).

This chain's CDR3 is CASSRFGGGRQYF. CDR3 in DNA: TGTGCCAGCAGCCGCTTTGGCGGGGGTAGGCAGTATTTT. The chain is built from TRBV6-5 and TRBJ2-3, with 7 bases identical to TRBD2. The CDR3 length is 13 residues. V lost 6 bases to trimming and J lost 11 bases; unmatched junction nucleotides: 11. Germline V lookup: CDR1 MNHEY, CDR2 SVGAGI.

The V call is TRBV5-4, the J call TRBJ2-6, with D unclear. The germline gives CDR1 SGHNT, CDR2 YYREEE (reference sequence). V shed 6 bases and J shed 2 bases, with 9 bases lying between them. CDR3 size: 14 residues. In DNA, the CDR3 is TGTGCCAGCACCCCGGATGCTGGGGCCAACGTCCTGACTTTC. The encoded protein is CASTPDAGANVLTF.

The chain recombines TRBV11-2 with TRBJ2-3; 7 bases map to TRBD1. This CDR3 contains 15 residues. The V gene's germline CDR1 is SGHAT and CDR2 FQNNGV. The V segment lost 6 bases and the J segment 3 bases; nucleotides outside the gene matches: 9. CDR3 nucleotides: TGTGCCAGCAGTTATCTACAGGGGAGTACAGATACGCAGTATTTT. Translated, it gives CASSYLQGSTDTQYF.

The genes are TRBV7-9 and TRBJ2-3; 8 bases are a match to TRBD2. The J segment lost 7 bases and the V segment lost 2 bases, leaving 8 bases of the junction unmatched. There are 15 residues in the CDR3. Germline V lookup: CDR1 SEHNR, CDR2 FQNEAQ (reference sequence). Here the CDR3 reads CASSLRREEWYTQYF. CDR3 bases: TGTGCCAGCAGCTTACGGCGGGAGGAATGGTATACGCAGTATTTT. The whole variable domain, remainder taken from reference TRBV7-9 and TRBJ2-3, is DTGVSQNPRHKITKRGQNVTFRCDPISEHNRLYWYRQTLGQGPEFLTYFQNEAQLEKSRLLSDRFSAERPKGSFSTLEIQRTEQGDSAMYLCASSLRREEWYTQYFGPGTRLTVL.

A few counts support this clone. The chain carries TRBV6-6 and TRBJ1-2, with 8 nucleotides matching TRBD1. The trim removed 4 bases at V and 7 bases at J, leaving 8 bases unmatched. The CDR3 covers 14 residues. Germline CDR1 is MNHNY and CDR2 is SVGAGI (reference sequence). The CDR3 is CASSSLTGDAGYTF. CDR3 bases: TGTGCCAGCAGTTCGTTGACAGGGGACGCTGGCTACACCTTC.

Only a few counts were recorded for this clone. This chain uses TRBV11-2 with TRBJ2-3; no reliable D call. Germline CDR1 is SGHAT and CDR2 is FQNNGV. Trimming left V 7 bases short and J 3 bases short, with 14 bases between. The CDR3 runs to 14 residues. CDR3 coding DNA: TGTGCCAGCATCCGTAGTGCAGTAACAGATACGCAGTATTTT. Translated, it gives CASIRSAVTDTQYF.

This clone was detected only a few times. The chain couples TRBV2 to TRBJ1-5, with D tentatively TRBD1 (6 bases). There are 19 residues in the CDR3. Between the trimmed V and J ends, which lost 8 bases and 5 bases, there was a span of 31 bases. Germline V lookup: CDR1 SNHLY, CDR2 FYNNEI. Written as DNA, the CDR3 is TGTGCCAGCGGCGCTCGGCGGACGGTTATCAGGGGAGAGGATCAGCCCCAGCATTTT. Translation gives CASGARRTVIRGEDQPQHF. Drawing the rest from reference TRBV2 and TRBJ1-5, the complete variable domain is EPEVTQTPSHQVTQMGQEVILRCVPISNHLYFYWYRQILGQKVEFLVSFYNNEISEKSEIFDDQFSVERPDGSNFTLKIRSTKLEDSAMYFCASGARRTVIRGEDQPQHFGDGTRLSIL.

The V gene is TRBV28, the J gene TRBJ2-7; no reliable D call. Germline V gives CDR1 MDHEN, CDR2 SYDVKM. The CDR3 length is 14 residues. Deletions cut 3 bases from V and 3 bases from J, with 12 bases between. The CDR3 DNA reads TGTGCCAGCAGTTTCCAAGACACCTACTACGAGCAGTACTTC. Its translation is CASSFQDTYYEQYF.

The chain recombines TRBV19 with TRBJ2-2; unclear D gene. Per germline, CDR1 LNHDA and CDR2 SQIVND (reference sequence). V shed 4 bases and J shed 7 bases, with 7 bases lying between them. There are 12 residues in the CDR3. CDR3 in amino acids: CASSTRFGELFF. The CDR3 DNA is TGTGCCAGTAGTACACGATTCGGGGAGCTGTTTTTT.

This clone was observed a handful of times. CDR3 nucleotides: TGTGCCAGCAGCTTAGCGACGCGGGCAGGGTCTTACAATGAGCAGTTCTTC. Residues: CASSLATRAGSYNEQFF. The chain employs TRBV7-2 and TRBJ2-1, with D perhaps matching TRBD1 or TRBD2 (5 bases each). Trimming pared 0 bases from V and 4 bases from J, leaving 16 bases between. The CDR3 consists of 17 residues. Germline CDR1 reads SGHTA; CDR2 reads FQGNSA.

The J gene is TRBJ2-5, the V gene TRBV14, with 11 bases fitting TRBD2. CDR1 is SGHDN, CDR2 FVKESK, per germline. This CDR3 is built from 19 residues. After removal of 0 bases from V and 5 bases from J, the junction contained 14 bases not matched to a gene. The CDR3 bases are TGTGCCAGCAGCCAAGAGGGTCTAGCGGGAGGCCTGCGAATGGAGACCCAGTACTTC. This sequence encodes CASSQEGLAGGLRMETQYF.

The chain joins TRBV19 to TRBJ2-1; a possible D gene is TRBD1 (6 bases). Germline V gene sequence: CDR1 LNHDA, CDR2 SQIVND (reference sequence). The CDR3 length is 16 residues. The V gene lost 3 bases and the J gene lost 3 bases, with 15 bases spanning the gap. The chain's CDR3 is CASSMVGGVYYNEQFF. In nucleotides, the CDR3 is TGTGCCAGTAGTATGGTAGGGGGAGTCTACTACAATGAGCAGTTCTTC.